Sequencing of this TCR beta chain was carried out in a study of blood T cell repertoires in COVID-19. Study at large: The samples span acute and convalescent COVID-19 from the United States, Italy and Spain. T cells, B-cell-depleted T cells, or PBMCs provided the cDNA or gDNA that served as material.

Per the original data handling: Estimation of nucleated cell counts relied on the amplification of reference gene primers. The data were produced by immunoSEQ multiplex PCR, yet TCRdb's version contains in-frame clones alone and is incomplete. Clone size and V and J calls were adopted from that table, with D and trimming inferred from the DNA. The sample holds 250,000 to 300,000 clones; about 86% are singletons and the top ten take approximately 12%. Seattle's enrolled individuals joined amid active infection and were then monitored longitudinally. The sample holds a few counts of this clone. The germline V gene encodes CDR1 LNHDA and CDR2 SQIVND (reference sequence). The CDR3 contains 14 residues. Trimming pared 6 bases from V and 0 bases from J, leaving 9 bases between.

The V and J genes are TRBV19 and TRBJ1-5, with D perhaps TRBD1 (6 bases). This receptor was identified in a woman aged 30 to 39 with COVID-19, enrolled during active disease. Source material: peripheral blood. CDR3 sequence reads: CASSRTDSNQPQHF. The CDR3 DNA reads TGTGCCAGTAGCCGGACAGATAGCAATCAGCCCCAGCATTTT. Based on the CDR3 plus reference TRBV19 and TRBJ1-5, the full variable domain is DGGITQSPKYLFRKEGQNVTLSCEQNLNHDAMYWYRQDPGQGLRLIYYSQIVNDFQKGDIAEGYSVSREKKESFPLTVTSAQKNPTAFYLCASSRTDSNQPQHFGDGTRLSIL.